This T cell receptor (beta chain) was identified in a study of blood T cell repertoires in COVID-19. As for the study in general: The United States, Italy and Spain supplied acute and convalescent COVID-19 samples. PBMCs, B-cell-depleted T cells, or T cells were the source of the cDNA or gDNA that made up the material.

The CDR3 contains 16 residues. Per germline, CDR1 MNHNY and CDR2 SVGAGI (reference sequence). Trimming pared 0 bases from V and 3 bases from J, leaving 15 bases between. In the authors' methods: Nucleated cell number was recorded as an estimate derived from reference gene primer amplification. Assay used: immunoSEQ multiplex PCR; TCRdb lists only in-frame clones, some missing. D and trimming come from the DNA, and the V and J calls and clone size come from that table. This sample has 110,000 or so clones, with around 90% found just once. This receptor was identified in a human donor in a cohort sampled during active COVID-19. Sequenced sample: peripheral blood. This sequence joins TRBV6-6 and TRBJ2-7; D is unclear. DNA for the CDR3: TGTGCCAGCAGTTACTCGAGTGCCTCCAACGGCTACGAGCAGTACTTC. This sequence encodes CASSYSSASNGYEQYF.